The next 12 T cell receptor beta chains were all read from a single sample in a study of cytomegalovirus exposure and HLA in healthy donors (dated 2017 in TCRdb). Receptor amplification or capture employed the immunoSEQ multiplex PCR assay. The multiplex PCR relied on a mix of 60 forward primers for TCR Vbeta segments and 13 reverse primers for TCR Jbeta segments. TCRdb retrieved this table from immuneACCESS and kept in-frame rearrangements only. Not all clones are present; in checked studies, unresolved V genes account for under half, and no reason is known for the remainder. The sample table records nearly 65,000 clones; under 85% of these occur just once. The top ten clones comprise 5% to 7% of the sample. Sequencing was carried out using PBMCs. The source of these receptors is a man aged 45-60 years in good health and CMV-seronegative.

The CDR3 sequence is CASSQRAGLPLNEKLFF. DNA of the CDR3: TGTGCCAGCAGCCAACGGGCGGGGCTTCCTTTAAATGAAAAACTGTTTTTT. The chain combines TRBV4-2 with TRBJ1-4, with TRBD1 as a possible D gene (5 bases). Germline CDR1 LGHNA, CDR2 YNFKEQ. Trimming cost V 2 bases and J 5 bases, with 18 bases left between them. The CDR3 is made up of 17 amino acids.

Regarding this clone: At one end, the junction sequence differs from germline, possibly due to a read error. DNA of the CDR3: TGTGCCGGCAGCTACACCGGGACTAGCCGGTTGGAGACCCAGTACTTC. Translating gives CAGSYTGTSRLETQYF. The chain recombines TRBV5-6 with TRBJ2-5, with TRBD2 matching over 9 bases. Germline V gives CDR1 SGHDT, CDR2 YYEEEE. The CDR3 is 16 residues long. The variable domain in full, with the rest retrieved from reference TRBV5-6 and TRBJ2-5, is DAGVTQSPTHLIKTRGQQVTLRCSPKSGHDTVSWYQQALGQGPQFIFQYYEEEERQRGNFPDRFSGHQFPNYSSELNVNALLLGDSALYLCAGSYTGTSRLETQYFGPGTRLLVL.

The J gene is TRBJ1-2, the V gene TRBV2; 9 bases fit TRBD1. CDR1 SNHLY and CDR2 FYNNEI come from the germline V gene. CDR3 length equals 14 residues. With V trimmed by 3 bases and J by 8 bases, 7 bases remained unmatched. The CDR3 DNA reads as TGTGCCAGCAGTGAGGGCCGGGACAGGGCCGGCTACACCTTC. This codes for CASSEGRDRAGYTF.

The chain carries TRBV5-1 and TRBJ2-3; D remains unclear. Germline V gives CDR1 SGHRS, CDR2 YFSETQ. The V end lost 3 bases, the J end lost 4 bases, and 15 bases lay between the germline ends. The CDR3 loop spans 15 amino acids. The CDR3 sequence: CASSSRGPPADTQYF. The CDR3 DNA sequence: TGCGCCAGCAGCTCACGAGGCCCACCTGCAGATACGCAGTATTTT. Full variable domain (outside the CDR3, taken from reference TRBV5-1 and TRBJ2-3): KAGVTQTPRYLIKTRGQQVTLSCSPISGHRSVSWYQQTPGQGLQFLFEYFSETQRNKGNFPGRFSGRQFSNSRSEMNVSTLELGDSALYLCASSSRGPPADTQYFGPGTRLTVL.

This clone was seen once. J is TRBJ1-2 and V is TRBV5-1, with D perhaps matching TRBD1 (5 bases). V lost 4 bases and J lost 0, with 10 bases in between. Germline V gene data show CDR1 as SGHRS and CDR2 as YFSETQ. This CDR3 spans 14 amino acids. The CDR3 coding sequence is TGCGCCAGCAGCCCCGGGGGAACTAACTATGGCTACACCTTC. Encoded protein: CASSPGGTNYGYTF.

The chain carries TRBV10-1 and TRBJ2-2, with a weak D call TRBD2 (5 bases). CDR3 length equals 13 residues. From germline, CDR1 is WNHNN and CDR2 SYGVQD (reference sequence). Trimming took off 5 bases at V and 8 bases at J, with 12 bases between the two ends. The CDR3 nucleotides are TGCGCCAGCAGTAGCGGTCCCCTGGGGGAGCTGTTTTTT. Encoded protein: CASSSGPLGELFF.

This clone occurred a few times. This chain connects TRBV6-5 to TRBJ2-7, with D maybe TRBD2 (6 bases). The CDR3 loop spans 15 amino acids. The V gene lost 4 bases and the J gene lost 1 base, with 14 bases spanning the gap. The germline CDR1 and CDR2 sequences are MNHEY and SVGAGI. CDR3: CASSSLVAVSYEQYF. For the CDR3, the DNA is TGTGCCAGCAGTTCCCTCGTAGCGGTATCCTACGAGCAGTACTTC.

The gene calls are TRBV30 and TRBJ1-4, with D possibly being TRBD1 (5 bases). CDR1 and CDR2 from the germline V gene are GTSNPN and SVGIG (reference sequence). This CDR3 is built from 13 residues. The V gene lost 7 bases and the J gene lost 6 bases, with 15 bases spanning the gap. Here the CDR3 reads CASSEGRDEKLFF. The DNA for the CDR3 is TGTGCCTCCTCGGAGGGGCGCGATGAAAAACTGTTTTTT.

CDR3 region: CASSFGGGPDTQYF. For the CDR3, the DNA is TGTGCCAGCAGTTTTGGGGGGGGCCCAGATACGCAGTATTTT. V usage is TRBV27 and J usage is TRBJ2-3, with D maybe TRBD2 (7 bases). Trimming left V 3 bases short and J 4 bases short, with 11 bases between. The CDR3 covers 14 residues. Germline lookup yields CDR1 MNHEY and CDR2 SMNVEV (reference sequence).

The chain joins TRBV19 to TRBJ2-5; D is undetermined. V lost 6 bases to trimming and J lost 2 bases, with 7 bases between them. The CDR3 has 12 residues. CDR1 is LNHDA and CDR2 is SQIVND in the germline V gene (reference sequence). The CDR3 DNA reads as TGTGCCAGTAGAAGAGGTCAAGAGACCCAGTACTTC. Protein product: CASRRGQETQYF.

The rearrangement uses TRBV6-6 and TRBJ1-1; TRBD1 matches 10 bases. The J segment lost 11 bases and the V segment lost 6 bases, leaving 9 bases of the junction unmatched. The CDR3 length is 13 residues. From germline, CDR1 is MNHNY and CDR2 SVGAGI (reference sequence). DNA of the CDR3: TGTGCCAGCAGCTCGGACAGGGGGTCTAATGCTTTCTTT. It encodes CASSSDRGSNAFF.

CDR3 bases: TGTGCCAGCAGGCTCACTAGTAGGCAAGAGACCCAGTACTTC. It is translated as CASRLTSRQETQYF. The rearrangement links TRBV2 to TRBJ2-5; TRBD2 might be the D (5 bases). Germline CDR1 reads SNHLY; CDR2 reads FYNNEI. The CDR3 covers 14 residues. V was clipped by 6 bases and J by 2 bases, with 13 bases between them.